This T cell receptor (beta chain) was found in a study of blood T cell repertoires in COVID-19. The V and J ends lost 0 bases and 6 bases respectively, with 9 bases between them. Germline CDR1 ENHRY, CDR2 SYGVKD. CDR3 size: 14 residues. In the authors' workflow: Reference gene primer amplification yielded estimated nucleated cell counts. Only in-frame clones appear in the TCRdb table, and some are missing; sequencing was by immunoSEQ multiplex PCR. The D gene and trimming were derived from the DNA, and the V and J assignments and clone size from that table. The table has around 150,000 clones, around four fifths seen once.

The source of this sequence is a man aged 55-75 years who had recovered from COVID-19. This chain joins TRBV10-3 and TRBJ1-5; D is possibly TRBD1 (5 bases). Sequencing was performed on peripheral blood. This CDR3 is CAISESLGGQPQHF. The CDR3 DNA reads as TGTGCCATCAGTGAGTCTCTCGGGGGTCAGCCCCAGCATTTT.